This T cell receptor (beta chain) originates from a study of blood T cell repertoires in COVID-19. Study overall: PBMCs, B-cell-depleted T cells, or T cells were the source of the cDNA or gDNA that made up the material.

CDR3 size: 15 residues. The V gene's germline CDR1 is LNHDA and CDR2 SQIVND (reference sequence). After removal of 6 bases from V and 3 bases from J, the junction contained 7 bases not matched to a gene. The authors' processing: Reference gene primer amplification gave estimated nucleated cell counts. Libraries were prepared by immunoSEQ multiplex PCR; TCRdb keeps only in-frame clonotypes and omits some of them. V, J and clone size derive from that table, while D and trimming were established from the DNA sequence. The data show about 130,000 clones, with 65% to 90% seen just once and approximately 2.3% held by the top ten.

The TCR was taken from a woman between 50 and 59 years old who had recovered from COVID-19. The source material was PBMCs or T cells enriched from blood (not recorded which). This sequence joins TRBV19 and TRBJ1-5, with 8 nucleotides matching TRBD1. CDR3 DNA sequence: TGTGCCAGTAGCGGACAGGGAGGGTTCAATCAGCCCCAGCATTTT. It is translated as CASSGQGGFNQPQHF.